The 14 T cell receptor beta chains in this list originate from one sample, sequenced in a study of breast tumors, draining lymph nodes, adjacent tissues. Breast cancer patients provided tissue from their axillary draining lymph nodes. From the multiplex PCR reads, TCRdb called clonotypes with MiXCR, one entry per CDR3 protein. Altogether 140,000 to 150,000 distinct CDR3 sequences are present, around a third being singletons, with the ten largest covering around 2.3%. Sequencing input: axillary lymph node tissue. The receptors were sampled from a female donor with breast cancer. Some clones in this sample may be carry-over from other donors' samples.

This clonotype has a count of ten or more. The J gene is TRBJ1-4, the V gene TRBV11-2; 8 bases agree with TRBD1. CDR1 and CDR2 (germline): SGHAT, FQNNGV. V shed 7 bases, J shed 6 bases, and the junction held 10 bases outside the gene matches. CDR3 length: 15 amino acids. The CDR3 DNA sequence: TGTGCCAGCAACACAGGGGGGGGAAACTATGAAAAACTGTTTTTT. Translated: CASNTGGGNYEKLFF.

The table lists this clonotype with a count of one. This chain uses TRBV7-6 with TRBJ1-5; 9 nucleotides match TRBD1. From germline, CDR1 is SGHVS and CDR2 FNYEAQ. The CDR3 contains 22 residues. V lost 8 bases to trimming and J lost 4 bases; unmatched junction nucleotides: 30. This CDR3 reads CASSPILTSFGTGTGGNQPQHF. The CDR3 region has the DNA TGTGCCAGCTCACCAATCCTGACCTCTTTCGGGACAGGGACCGGTGGGAATCAGCCCCAGCATTTT.

For this clonotype: Possible read error: a much larger clone is one base away. The J gene is TRBJ2-5, the V gene TRBV7-2, with 7 positions matching TRBD2. The germline V gene has CDR1 SGHTA and CDR2 FQGNSA. This CDR3 region has 15 residues. CDR3 sequence reads: CASSPRGGLGGTQHF. The CDR3 region has the DNA TGTGCCAGCAGCCCTCGTGGAGGTTTGGGAGGGACCCAGCACTTC.

This clonotype has at least ten counts. The gene calls are TRBV11-3 and TRBJ2-3; 7 bases line up with TRBD1. Germline CDR1 and CDR2: SGHNT and YENEEA. V lost 3 bases to trimming and J lost 3 bases; unmatched junction nucleotides: 3. The CDR3 extends over 14 amino acids. The CDR3 loop reads CASSFGTETDTQYF. The CDR3 nucleotides are TGTGCCAGCAGCTTCGGGACAGAAACAGATACGCAGTATTTT.

This clonotype occurred many times. V gene TRBV11-2 combines with J gene TRBJ1-3; D call uncertain. Germline values: CDR1 SGHAT, CDR2 FQNNGV. This CDR3 is 14 amino acids long. Trimming stripped 6 bases from V and 0 bases from J, with 9 bases between. The CDR3 sequence: CASRPGNSGNTIYF. In DNA, the CDR3 is TGTGCCAGCAGACCAGGAAACTCTGGAAACACCATATATTTT.

Comments on this clonotype: This clone may be a read error of a much larger clone one base away. The gene calls are TRBV6-6 and TRBJ2-2, with a weak D call TRBD2 (6 bases). CDR3 length equals 15 residues. Germline loops: CDR1 MNHNY, CDR2 SVGAGI (reference sequence). CDR3 DNA sequence: TGTGCCGGCAGGCGGGACGGCCAGAACACCGGGGAGCTGTTTTTT. Encoded protein: CAGRRDGQNTGELFF.

This clonotype appeared many times. The genes are TRBV5-1 and TRBJ2-5, with D possibly TRBD1 on 7 matching bases. This CDR3 comprises 15 residues. The germline V gene encodes CDR1 SGHRS and CDR2 YFSETQ. The V and J ends lost 3 bases and 1 base respectively, with 13 bases between them. The CDR3 region has the DNA TGCGCCAGCAGCTCGTCAGGGGGGACCCAAGAGACCCAGTACTTC. Residues: CASSSSGGTQETQYF.

About this clonotype itself: One junction end disagrees with the germline gene, perhaps due to a read error. This chain's CDR3 is CASSHSSGGAKEQFF. The CDR3, as DNA: TGTGCCAGCAGTCACTCTAGCGGGGGGGCCAAGGAGCAGTTCTTC. The chain employs TRBV6-5 and TRBJ2-1; 12 bases are shared with TRBD2. This CDR3 spans 15 amino acids. Per germline, CDR1 MNHEY and CDR2 SVGAGI.

The chain employs TRBV15 and TRBJ2-5, with D possibly being TRBD1 (6 bases). This CDR3 has 14 residues. From germline, CDR1 is LNHNV and CDR2 YYDKDF (reference sequence). V was clipped by 0 bases and J by 5 bases, with 10 bases between them. CDR3 in amino acids: CATSRDGGGETQYF. In DNA form, the CDR3 reads TGTGCCACCAGCAGAGATGGGGGCGGGGAGACCCAGTACTTC.

This clonotype was detected many times. The chain combines TRBV7-2 with TRBJ2-1; the D is unclear. The V end was cut by 5 bases, the J end by 6 bases, with 14 bases between. Germline V gene sequence: CDR1 SGHTA, CDR2 FQGNSA. This CDR3 comprises 14 residues. The CDR3 sequence is CASSLVVGLNEQFF. In nucleotides, the CDR3 is TGTGCCAGCAGCCTGGTGGTGGGCCTCAATGAGCAGTTCTTC.

This clonotype was seen repeatedly, ten times or more. V and J are TRBV5-5 and TRBJ2-2, with D unclear. The CDR3 sequence is 15 residues long. V lost 0 bases to trimming and J lost 4 bases, with 10 bases between them. Germline loops: CDR1 SGHKS, CDR2 YYEKEE (reference sequence). The CDR3 region is CASSLVLVGTGELFF. DNA of the CDR3: TGTGCCAGCAGCTTGGTTCTAGTCGGCACCGGGGAGCTGTTTTTT.

In regard to this clonotype: No conserved phenylalanine or tryptophan ends this CDR3, so it is likely a read error. No DNA is shown, since the ends of the CDR3 on it are uncertain; the CDR3 is the one TCRdb lists. This chain uses TRBV6-5 with TRBJ2-5; the table calls TRBD2, which could not be checked here. With termini counted, the CDR3 has 15 amino acids. The germline CDR1 and CDR2 sequences are MNHEY and SVGAGI. The CDR3 loop reads CASSYEVDYGYTFGS.

The V and J genes are TRBV7-2 and TRBJ1-4, with 9 positions matching TRBD1. Germline V CDR1 and CDR2: SGHTA, FQGNSA. The J segment lost 6 bases and the V segment lost 5 bases, leaving 4 bases of the junction unmatched. The CDR3 covers 14 residues. DNA for the CDR3: TGTGCCAGCAGCGAGCGGACAGGGGATGAAAAACTGTTTTTT. Amino acid sequence: CASSERTGDEKLFF.

This chain links TRBV10-1 with TRBJ2-7; 9 bases fit TRBD2. This CDR3 has 18 residues. Germline assignment: CDR1 WNHNN and CDR2 SYGVQD (reference sequence). J gave up 0 bases and V 0 bases, and 9 bases lay outside the gene matches. CDR3 sequence (DNA): TGCGCCAGCAGTGAGTCTGGTAGCGGGGGCGAGAGCTCCTACGAGCAGTACGTC. Translated: CASSESGSGGESSYEQYV.